A selection of T cell receptor beta chains follows, all from one sample in a study of T cell responses to AZD1222 COVID-19 vaccine. Profiled with immunoSEQ multiplex PCR; TCRdb holds only in-frame clones, not every one. The data show over 100,000 clones, approximately 91% seen once. The source material was peripheral blood, sampled on day 0 of MenACWY control vaccination. These receptors all come from an adult in good health. CDR3s include the opening cysteine and the closing phenylalanine or tryptophan. Fields, in order: V gene, clone size, D gene, J gene, CDR3 protein, CDR3 DNA. A D gene is named only where the DNA matches it firmly. A row's size may be missing; if present it is once, few, many or a size class.

V gene: TRBV28; clone size: .; D gene: TRBD2; J gene: TRBJ2-1; CDR3 protein: CASSLQLGLGEGNEQFF; CDR3 DNA: TGTGCCAGCAGTCTTCAATTAGGACTAGGGGAGGGAAATGAGCAGTTCTTC
V gene: TRBV4-2; clone size: .; D gene: .; J gene: TRBJ1-2; CDR3 protein: CASSQEAPYGYTF; CDR3 DNA: TGTGCCAGCAGCCAAGAGGCCCCATACGGCTACACCTTC
V gene: TRBV27; clone size: .; D gene: TRBD2; J gene: TRBJ2-7; CDR3 protein: CASSLRGGGFAYEQYF; CDR3 DNA: TGTGCCAGCAGTTTAAGGGGCGGGGGGTTCGCCTACGAGCAGTACTTC
V gene: TRBV7-9; clone size: .; D gene: TRBD2; J gene: TRBJ2-7; CDR3 protein: CASSSAGAYYEQYF; CDR3 DNA: TGTGCCAGCAGTTCAGCGGGGGCCTACTACGAGCAGTACTTC
V gene: TRBV2; clone size: .; D gene: TRBD1; J gene: TRBJ1-2; CDR3 protein: CASSPISGGYGYTF; CDR3 DNA: TGTGCCAGCAGCCCGATTTCAGGGGGCTATGGCTACACCTTC
V gene: TRBV18; clone size: .; D gene: .; J gene: TRBJ1-1; CDR3 protein: CASSPPSPNTEAFF; CDR3 DNA: TGTGCCAGCTCACCACCGTCGCCGAACACTGAAGCTTTCTTT
V gene: TRBV14; clone size: .; D gene: .; J gene: TRBJ2-3; CDR3 protein: CASSQDGVVSSTDTQYF; CDR3 DNA: TGTGCCAGCAGCCAAGATGGTGTGGTCAGTAGCACAGATACGCAGTATTTT
V gene: TRBV5-1; clone size: .; D gene: TRBD1; J gene: TRBJ2-6; CDR3 protein: CASSLATGGSGANVLTF; CDR3 DNA: TGCGCCAGCAGCTTGGCGACAGGGGGCTCTGGGGCCAACGTCCTGACTTTC
V gene: TRBV9; clone size: .; D gene: TRBD2; J gene: TRBJ2-1; CDR3 protein: CASSDSSGSSYNEQFF; CDR3 DNA: TGTGCCAGCAGCGACTCTAGCGGGAGCTCCTACAATGAGCAGTTCTTC
V gene: TRBV27; clone size: .; D gene: .; J gene: TRBJ1-1; CDR3 protein: CASSDLGTIMNTEAFF; CDR3 DNA: TGTGCCAGCAGTGATCTAGGCACAATCATGAACACTGAAGCTTTCTTT
V gene: TRBV4-2; clone size: .; D gene: .; J gene: TRBJ1-1; CDR3 protein: CASSQDWGTRVNTEAFF; CDR3 DNA: TGTGCCAGCAGCCAAGATTGGGGGACACGGGTGAACACTGAAGCTTTCTTT
V gene: TRBV15; clone size: .; D gene: TRBD1; J gene: TRBJ1-1; CDR3 protein: CATSRPPTGLNTEAFF; CDR3 DNA: TGTGCCACCAGCAGACCTCCGACAGGGCTGAACACTGAAGCTTTCTTT
V gene: TRBV28; clone size: once; D gene: .; J gene: TRBJ1-5; CDR3 protein: CASSLGRDQPQHF; CDR3 DNA: TGTGCCAGCAGTTTAGGGAGGGATCAGCCCCAGCATTTT
V gene: TRBV5-4; clone size: .; D gene: .; J gene: TRBJ2-3; CDR3 protein: CASSLEGGLDTQYF; CDR3 DNA: TGTGCCAGCAGCTTGGAAGGCGGCCTTGATACGCAGTATTTT
V gene: TRBV6-6; clone size: .; D gene: .; J gene: TRBJ1-6; CDR3 protein: CASRGVSPLHF; CDR3 DNA: TGTGCCAGCAGAGGGGTTTCACCCCTCCACTTT
V gene: TRBV28; clone size: .; D gene: .; J gene: TRBJ2-6; CDR3 protein: CATDGSISGANVLTF; CDR3 DNA: TGTGCCACCGATGGGTCGATCTCTGGGGCCAACGTCCTGACTTTC
V gene: TRBV6-2/TRBV6-3; clone size: .; D gene: TRBD1; J gene: TRBJ2-7; CDR3 protein: CASSTGQGGYEQYF; CDR3 DNA: TGTGCCAGCAGTACTGGACAGGGCGGCTACGAGCAGTACTTC
V gene: TRBV28; clone size: .; D gene: .; J gene: TRBJ2-1; CDR3 protein: CASTASGTPSSYNEQFF; CDR3 DNA: TGTGCCAGCACCGCCTCCGGGACACCGAGCTCCTACAATGAGCAGTTCTTC
V gene: TRBV7-9; clone size: .; D gene: .; J gene: TRBJ1-1; CDR3 protein: CASRPPGLTEAFF; CDR3 DNA: TGTGCCAGCAGACCTCCGGGGTTAACTGAAGCTTTCTTT
V gene: TRBV4-1; clone size: .; D gene: .; J gene: TRBJ1-1; CDR3 protein: CASRPTGRNTEAFF; CDR3 DNA: TGCGCCAGCAGACCGACAGGCCGGAACACTGAAGCTTTCTTT
V gene: TRBV5-4; clone size: few; D gene: .; J gene: TRBJ2-7; CDR3 protein: CASSLDLQGPYEQYF; CDR3 DNA: TGTGCCAGCAGCTTGGACCTACAGGGCCCCTACGAGCAGTACTTC
V gene: TRBV24-1; clone size: .; D gene: .; J gene: TRBJ2-5; CDR3 protein: CATSGSAQETQYF; CDR3 DNA: TGTGCCACCAGTGGGAGTGCCCAAGAGACCCAGTACTTC
V gene: TRBV27; clone size: few; D gene: .; J gene: TRBJ2-2; CDR3 protein: CASSWEGADVYGNTGELFF; CDR3 DNA: TGTGCCAGCAGTTGGGAGGGGGCGGATGTGTACGGGAACACCGGGGAGCTGTTTTTT
V gene: TRBV10-3; clone size: .; D gene: .; J gene: TRBJ2-2; CDR3 protein: CAISEEATGELFF; CDR3 DNA: TGTGCCATCAGTGAGGAGGCAACCGGGGAGCTGTTTTTT
V gene: TRBV7-2; clone size: .; D gene: .; J gene: TRBJ1-5; CDR3 protein: CASSLVGDSNQPQHF; CDR3 DNA: TGTGCCAGCAGCTTAGTGGGGGATAGCAATCAGCCCCAGCATTTT
V gene: TRBV30; clone size: once; D gene: TRBD2; J gene: TRBJ2-1; CDR3 protein: CAYGLGHDEQFF; CDR3 DNA: TGTGCCTACGGACTAGGCCACGATGAGCAGTTCTTC
V gene: TRBV6-2/TRBV6-3; clone size: .; D gene: .; J gene: TRBJ1-2; CDR3 protein: CASSSRKSSSYGYTF; CDR3 DNA: TGTGCCAGCAGTTCCAGGAAATCTTCGAGCTATGGCTACACCTTC
V gene: TRBV4-2; clone size: .; D gene: TRBD2; J gene: TRBJ2-3; CDR3 protein: CASSQDGGKDTQYF; CDR3 DNA: TGTGCCAGCAGCCAAGACGGGGGGAAAGATACGCAGTATTTT
V gene: TRBV28; clone size: .; D gene: TRBD1; J gene: TRBJ1-1; CDR3 protein: CASRLDRGGGNTEAFF; CDR3 DNA: TGTGCCAGTCGTCTCGACAGGGGCGGGGGAAACACTGAAGCTTTCTTT
V gene: TRBV28; clone size: .; D gene: .; J gene: TRBJ1-1; CDR3 protein: CASSLVGVAANTEAFF; CDR3 DNA: TGTGCCAGCAGTTTAGTTGGGGTCGCGGCGAACACTGAAGCTTTCTTT
V gene: TRBV7-2; clone size: .; D gene: TRBD1; J gene: TRBJ1-2; CDR3 protein: CASSLGQGYGYTF; CDR3 DNA: TGTGCCAGCAGCTTAGGACAGGGGTATGGCTACACCTTC
V gene: TRBV5-4; clone size: .; D gene: TRBD1; J gene: TRBJ1-4; CDR3 protein: CASSLGQGINEKLFF; CDR3 DNA: TGTGCCAGCAGCCTGGGACAGGGGATTAATGAAAAACTGTTTTTT